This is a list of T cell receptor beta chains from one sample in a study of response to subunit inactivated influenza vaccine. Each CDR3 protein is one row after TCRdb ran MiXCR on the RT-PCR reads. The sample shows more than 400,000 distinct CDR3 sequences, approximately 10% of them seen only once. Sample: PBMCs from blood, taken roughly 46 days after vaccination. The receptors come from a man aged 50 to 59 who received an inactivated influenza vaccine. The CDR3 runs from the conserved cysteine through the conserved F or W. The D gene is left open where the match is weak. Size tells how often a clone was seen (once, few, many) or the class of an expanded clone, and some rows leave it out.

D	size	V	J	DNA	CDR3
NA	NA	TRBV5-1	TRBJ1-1	TGCGCCAGCAGCTTGGACGCGGGGGGGGCTGAAGCTTTCTTT	CASSLDAGGAEAFF
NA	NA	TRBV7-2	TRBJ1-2	TGTGCCAGCAGCCCCAGCGGGCTCAATACTGGCTACACCTTC	CASSPSGLNTGYTF
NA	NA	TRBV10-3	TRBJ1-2	TGTGCCATCAGTTCCGACGGGACAATCTCTGGCTACACCTTC	CAISSDGTISGYTF
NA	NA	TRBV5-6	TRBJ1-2	TGTGCCAGCAGCTTCGAGGACAGAAATAACTATGGCTACACCTTC	CASSFEDRNNYGYTF
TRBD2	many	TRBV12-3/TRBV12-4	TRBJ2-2	TGTGCCAGCAGTTTAAGGACTAGCCGGTCCGGGGAGCTGTTTTTT	CASSLRTSRSGELFF
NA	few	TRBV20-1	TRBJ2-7	TGCAGTGCTAGAGATATCGTCTCCTACGAGCAGTACTTC	CSARDIVSYEQYF
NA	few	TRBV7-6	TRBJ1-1	TGTGCCAGCAGCCGGACGTTCGGCACTGAAGCTTTCTTT	CASSRTFGTEAFF
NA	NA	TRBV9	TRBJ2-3	TGTGCCAGCAGCGTAGGTAGGGGGGCTGGCACAGATACGCAGTATTTT	CASSVGRGAGTDTQYF
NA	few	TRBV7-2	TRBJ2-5	TGTGCCAGCAGCCGCCCAGGGCGAGGAGAGACCCAGTACTTC	CASSRPGRGETQYF
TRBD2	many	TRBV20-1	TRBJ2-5	TGCAGTGCTCCCCAGGTCGGAGCGGGAGTAATAGAGACCCAGTACTTC	CSAPQVGAGVIETQYF
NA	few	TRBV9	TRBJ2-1	TGTGCCAGCAGCGTAGACTCTACGTACAATGAGCAGTTCTTC	CASSVDSTYNEQFF
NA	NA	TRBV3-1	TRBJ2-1	TGTGCCAGCAGCCAAGATCGCCTCACGGGGGAGCAGTTCTTC	CASSQDRLTGEQFF
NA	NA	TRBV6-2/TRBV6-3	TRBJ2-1	TGTGCCAGCAGCCGCGTGGGAATGGGGTCCTACAATGAGCAGTTCTTC	CASSRVGMGSYNEQFF